The clone carrying this TCR beta chain has a single count. CDR3 length: 12 residues. The V and J ends lost 1 base and 7 bases respectively, with 7 bases between them. Germline assignment: CDR1 MGHRA and CDR2 YSYEKL. The data belong to a study of T cell changes during pregnancy in multiple sclerosis. Sequencing was performed with immunoSEQ multiplex PCR; in TCRdb, only in-frame clones are kept and a portion is missing. In the table there are under 65,000 clones, about nine tenths of which are singletons. V and J are TRBV4-1 and TRBJ1-2; D gene uncertain. Sequenced here: CD4+ T cells from peripheral blood mononuclear cells, sampled in the third trimester of pregnancy. This TCR derives from a female donor with multiple sclerosis, enrolled in a pregnancy study. The CDR3 loop is CASSQAPGGYTF. CDR3 in DNA: TGCGCCAGCAGCCAAGCCCCGGGTGGCTACACCTTC.